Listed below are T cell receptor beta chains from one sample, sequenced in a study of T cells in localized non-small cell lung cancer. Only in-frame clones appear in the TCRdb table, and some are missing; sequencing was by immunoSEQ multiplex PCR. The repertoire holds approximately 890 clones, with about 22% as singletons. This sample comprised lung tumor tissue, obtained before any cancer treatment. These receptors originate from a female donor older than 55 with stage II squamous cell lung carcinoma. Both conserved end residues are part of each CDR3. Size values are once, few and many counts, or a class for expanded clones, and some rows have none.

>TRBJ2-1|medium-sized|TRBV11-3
CASSLVVGGGDNEQFF
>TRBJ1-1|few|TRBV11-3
CASRWGHTNTEAFF
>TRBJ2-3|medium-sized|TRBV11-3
CASSQLGTGMSIGTDTQYF
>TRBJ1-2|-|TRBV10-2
CASSGAGRPPNYGYTF
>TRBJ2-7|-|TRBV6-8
CASSLRQGSFYEQYF
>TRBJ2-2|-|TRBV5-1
CASSYYSSGGSTGELFF
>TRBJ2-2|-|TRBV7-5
CASSRAGTGERELFF
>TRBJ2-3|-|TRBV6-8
CASSSAGADGNTQYF
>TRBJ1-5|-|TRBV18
CASSPEEGPQHF
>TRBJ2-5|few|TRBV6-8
CASSYGGTGYQETQYF
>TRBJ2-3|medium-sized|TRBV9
CASASISTDTQYF
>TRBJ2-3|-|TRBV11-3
CASSLAGFTDTQYF
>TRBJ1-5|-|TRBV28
CASSLPRQPQHF
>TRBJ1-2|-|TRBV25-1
CASSERRSYGYTF
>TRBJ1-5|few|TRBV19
CASSMALSSNQPQHF
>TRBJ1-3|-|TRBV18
CASSSNPGSSGNTIYF
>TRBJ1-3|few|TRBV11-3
CASSLGDRYRNTIYF
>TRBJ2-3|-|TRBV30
CAWRVGPDTQYF
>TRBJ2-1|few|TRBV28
CASSLVGRVNEQFF
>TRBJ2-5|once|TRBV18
CASSERGETQYF
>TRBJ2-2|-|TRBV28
CASSLGNANTGELFF
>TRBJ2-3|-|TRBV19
CASSKGEFTDTQYF
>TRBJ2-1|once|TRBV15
CATSREVAGGPEQFF
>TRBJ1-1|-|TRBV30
CAWSPDSNTEAFF
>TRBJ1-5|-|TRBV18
CASSPTSGAWNQPQHF
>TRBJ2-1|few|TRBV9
CASSVLFGTEQFF
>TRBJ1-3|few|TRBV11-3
CASSLRGNGNTIYF
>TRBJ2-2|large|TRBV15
CATSRGGLEGTGELFF
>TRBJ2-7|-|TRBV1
CASSPTTSGSSHEQYF
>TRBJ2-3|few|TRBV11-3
CASSLTSGSPDTQYF
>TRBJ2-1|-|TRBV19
CASSSPGGAYYNEQFF
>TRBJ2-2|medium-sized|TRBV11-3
CASSLGGSGSMNTGELFF
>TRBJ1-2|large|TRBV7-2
CASSLGHIYGYTF
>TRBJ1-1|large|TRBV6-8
CASSYQAGRNEAFF
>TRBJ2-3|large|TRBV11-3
CASSLAGALYTDTQYF
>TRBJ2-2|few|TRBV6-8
CASSLFNTGELFF
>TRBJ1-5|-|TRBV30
CAWSPPTGVGQPQHF
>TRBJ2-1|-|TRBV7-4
CASSTSPSTYNEQFF
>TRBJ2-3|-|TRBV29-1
CSVVLGGSSTDTQYF
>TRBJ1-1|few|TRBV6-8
CASFPGHRTEAFF
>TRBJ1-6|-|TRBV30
CAWSRGQDNSPLHF
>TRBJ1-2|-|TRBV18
CASSPSRGLWDYTF